The 13 T cell receptor beta chains listed next were all sequenced from one sample in a study of CD8+ T cells in alopecia areata (dated by TCRdb to 2016 to 2019). Receptors were amplified or captured by the immunoSEQ multiplex PCR assay. RNA was extracted from all samples and reverse transcribed into cDNA as template for TCR sequencing. This is the immuneACCESS table as TCRdb keeps it, with only in-frame sequences that have V and J called. A part of the clones is gone; compared with another copy, unresolved V genes explain less than half, and the rest is unexplained. In all, the sample holds about 110,000 clones, and around 55% of those were seen once. The ten largest make up 20% to 25% of the sample. The source material was CD8+ T cells sorted from blood. These receptors were collected from a human donor in good health.

The rearrangement links TRBV13 to TRBJ1-1; TRBD1 agrees at 8 bases. J was trimmed by 11 bases and V by 6 bases; bases with no gene match: 5. CDR1 is PRHDT and CDR2 is FYEKMQ in the germline V gene (reference sequence). The CDR3 runs 11 residues. The CDR3 coding sequence is TGTGCCAGCAGGGTCTCAGGGGGCGCTTTCTTT. Translated: CASRVSGGAFF. The complete variable domain, with remaining parts taken from reference TRBV13 and TRBJ1-1, reads AAGVIQSPRHLIKEKRETATLKCYPIPRHDTVYWYQQGPGQDPQFLISFYEKMQSDKGSIPDRFSAQQFSDYHSELNMSSLELGDSALYFCASRVSGGAFFGQGTRLTVV.

V usage is TRBV7-9 and J usage is TRBJ2-5, with D hard to call. CDR1 is SEHNR, CDR2 FQNEAQ, per germline (reference sequence). The CDR3 spans 14 residues. V shed 8 bases and J shed 4 bases, with 17 bases lying between them. In nucleotides, the CDR3 is TGTGCCAGCTCCCCCTTGGGGTCGGGAGAGACCCAGTACTTC. Its translation: CASSPLGSGETQYF.

The CDR3 loop is CASRGRGRWEQYF. The CDR3 DNA follows: TGTGCCAGCCGGGGCAGGGGGCGTTGGGAGCAGTACTTC. The chain joins TRBV28 to TRBJ2-7, with 8 bases identical to TRBD1. This CDR3 is 13 amino acids long. CDR1 is MDHEN, CDR2 SYDVKM, per germline. V trimming: 8 bases; J trimming: 7 bases; junction bases outside the gene matches: 10.

This clone was observed at least ten times. The chain combines TRBV4-3 with TRBJ2-6; D is unresolved. The CDR3 is 15 residues long. V dropped 0 bases and J dropped 0 bases, with 3 bases sitting between them. Germline lookup yields CDR1 LGHNA and CDR2 YSLEER. The CDR3 nucleotides read TGCGCCAGCAGCCAAGATCGCTCTGGGGCCAACGTCCTGACTTTC. It codes for CASSQDRSGANVLTF.

The chain employs TRBV4-1 and TRBJ1-1; D uncertain. Germline V gene sequence: CDR1 MGHRA, CDR2 YSYEKL. The ends were cut back, 2 bases at V and 2 bases at J, with 6 bases in the middle. The CDR3 runs to 13 residues. Written as DNA, the CDR3 is TGCGCCAGCAGCCAAAAAGCCAACACTGAAGCTTTCTTT. As protein: CASSQKANTEAFF.

V and J are TRBV29-1 and TRBJ2-3; D unclear. Trimming took 8 bases from V and 0 from J, leaving 12 bases between them. This CDR3 spans 13 amino acids. The V gene's germline CDR1 is SQVTM and CDR2 ANQGSEA. CDR3 nucleotide sequence: TGCAGCTCCGCGCTATCCAGCACAGATACGCAGTATTTT. It yields the protein CSSALSSTDTQYF.

The V gene is TRBV6-1, the J gene TRBJ2-5, with 12 bases that match TRBD2. CDR1 is MNHNS, CDR2 SASEGT, per germline. Germline trimming cut 7 bases from V and 6 bases from J; bases unmatched to any gene: 9. CDR3 size: 15 residues. The CDR3 DNA follows: TGTGCCAGCACCGCGGAGACTAGCGGGGGCCAGACCCAGTACTTC. Its translation: CASTAETSGGQTQYF.

The chain uses TRBV12-5 and TRBJ1-5; tentative D call: TRBD1 (5 bases). The germline V gene encodes CDR1 LGHNT and CDR2 FRNRAP. The CDR3 totals 14 residues. Trimming removed 4 bases from V and 1 base from J, with 8 bases in between. The CDR3 bases are TGTGCTAGTGGTTCCGACAGAAGCAATCAGCCCCAGCATTTT. This encodes CASGSDRSNQPQHF.

V is TRBV5-1 and J is TRBJ1-1; D gene unclear. Trimming cost V 0 bases and J 8 bases, with 5 bases left between them. This CDR3 is 11 amino acids long. Germline V lookup: CDR1 SGHRS, CDR2 YFSETQ. The CDR3 is CASSLGREAFF. The CDR3 DNA reads TGCGCCAGCAGCTTGGGAAGGGAAGCTTTCTTT.

This chain uses TRBV2 with TRBJ1-2; D unresolved. This CDR3 is 11 amino acids long. V lost 8 bases to trimming and J lost 4 bases, with 8 bases between them. Looked up from germline, CDR1 is SNHLY and CDR2 is FYNNEI. The CDR3 sequence: CASYRAYGYTF. The CDR3 DNA follows: TGTGCCAGCTATAGGGCCTATGGCTACACCTTC.

This clone was observed a few times. This sequence joins TRBV5-1 and TRBJ2-7, with TRBD1 matching over 9 bases. The V segment lost 4 bases and the J segment 3 bases; nucleotides outside the gene matches: 5. Germline V CDR1 and CDR2: SGHRS, YFSETQ. This CDR3 contains 14 residues. CDR3 in DNA: TGCGCCAGCAGCGTTACAGGGGGCAACTACGAGCAGTACTTC. This translates into CASSVTGGNYEQYF.

This clone was detected a few times. This chain connects TRBV5-6 to TRBJ2-4; D remains ambiguous. V was clipped by 0 bases and J by 0 bases, with 10 bases between them. The V gene's germline CDR1 is SGHDT and CDR2 YYEEEE. The CDR3 is 16 residues long. CDR3 sequence (DNA): TGTGCCAGCAGCTTGGCCTCACATCTAGCCAAAAACATTCAGTACTTC. Protein sequence: CASSLASHLAKNIQYF.

The chain links TRBV13 to TRBJ2-5; 7 positions agree with TRBD1. This CDR3 spans 13 amino acids. Unmatched junction bases numbered 2, after V lost 6 bases and J lost 1 base. Germline V CDR1 and CDR2: PRHDT, FYEKMQ (reference sequence). CDR3 loop: CASRGQSQETQYF. The CDR3 bases are TGTGCCAGCAGGGGACAGAGCCAAGAGACCCAGTACTTC.